These 6 T cell receptor beta chains were sequenced from one sample in a study of T-cell reconstitution after alpha-beta-depleted transplantation in children. The library targeted TCRbeta and was prepared with unique molecular identifiers. TCRdb re-derived calls from the PCR reads in MiXCR, one entry per CDR3 protein. The data hold some 460,000 distinct CDR3 sequences, with 15% to 20% observed a single time. This material consisted of PBMCs, mostly from graft donor cells, taken 360 days after TCRalphabeta/CD19-depleted stem cell transplant. These receptors all come from a boy under two years old who had a stem cell transplant for Wiskott-Aldrich syndrome, so the T cells may come from the graft donor.

The table lists this clonotype with a few counts. The CDR3 nucleotides are TGTGCCAGCAGCCAATTCGGGCCCCGGCCCTACGAGCAGTACTTC. Translation: CASSQFGPRPYEQYF. The chain has TRBV3-1 and TRBJ2-7; D is uncertain. CDR3 size: 15 residues. The V gene lost 2 bases and the J gene lost 2 bases, with 13 bases spanning the gap. Germline assignment: CDR1 LGHDT and CDR2 YNNKEL (reference sequence).

The V and J genes are TRBV20-1 and TRBJ2-3; D is ambiguous. The ends were cut back, 5 bases at V and 2 bases at J, with 8 bases in the middle. The CDR3 contains 12 residues. The germline CDR1 and CDR2 sequences are DFQATT and SNEGSKA (reference sequence). The CDR3 coding sequence is TGCAGTGCTCCTCGGCCCACAGATACGCAGTATTTT. Residues: CSAPRPTDTQYF.

This clonotype was detected only a few times. The chain uses TRBV5-1 and TRBJ2-5; a weak D match, TRBD1 (6 bases). The germline CDR1 and CDR2 sequences are SGHRS and YFSETQ. The CDR3 extends over 13 amino acids. V lost 5 bases to trimming and J lost 5 bases, with 13 bases between them. The CDR3 sequence is CASSIRGWETQYF. In DNA form, the CDR3 reads TGCGCCAGCAGTATCAGGGGATGGGAGACCCAGTACTTC.

The rearrangement joins TRBV5-1 to TRBJ2-3; D unclear. This CDR3 has 16 amino acids. Germline CDR1 is SGHRS and CDR2 is YFSETQ. Trimming removed 1 base at V and 0 bases at J, with 12 bases between. The CDR3 nucleotides are TGCGCCAGCAGCTTGATGGATCTCGTTAGCACAGATACGCAGTATTTT. It yields the protein CASSLMDLVSTDTQYF.

V is TRBV24-1 and J is TRBJ2-3; 7 bases are a match to TRBD1. Per germline, CDR1 KGHDR and CDR2 SFDVKD. After removal of 3 bases from V and 3 bases from J, the junction contained 8 bases not matched to a gene. The CDR3 spans 16 residues. CDR3 amino acids: CATSDPTGVGTDTQYF. The CDR3 bases are TGTGCCACCAGTGATCCAACAGGGGTGGGGACAGATACGCAGTATTTT.

There are a few counts of this clonotype. The chain carries TRBV5-1 and TRBJ2-3; D is perhaps TRBD2 (5 bases). Trimming took 0 bases from V and 3 from J, leaving 14 bases between them. This CDR3 is built from 16 residues. Germline assignment: CDR1 SGHRS and CDR2 YFSETQ. The CDR3 region has the DNA TGCGCCAGCAGCTTGGACTCCCGGACTCGAACAGATACGCAGTATTTT. It is translated as CASSLDSRTRTDTQYF.